This passage covers 32 T cell receptor beta chains from one sample sequenced in a study of cytomegalovirus exposure and HLA in healthy donors. Profiling relied on immunoSEQ multiplex PCR, and the TCRdb table lists in-frame clones only, not all of them. The top ten clones hold around 3% of a sample with about 240,000 clones, just under 90% of them seen once. The sample comprised PBMCs. These receptors originate from a man aged 18 to 29 in good health and CMV-seronegative.

The chain recombines TRBV27 with TRBJ2-7; 8 nucleotides agree with TRBD1. V was pared by 5 bases and J by 6 bases, with 6 bases of the junction left unmatched. The germline gives CDR1 MNHEY, CDR2 SMNVEV (reference sequence). The CDR3 is 13 amino acids. CDR3 sequence reads: CASSTQGAAEQYF. In nucleotides, the CDR3 is TGTGCCAGCAGTACTCAGGGGGCAGCCGAGCAGTACTTC.

The rearrangement joins TRBV25-1 to TRBJ1-5; D is unclear. This CDR3 region has 12 residues. V was trimmed by 8 bases and J by 5 bases, leaving 10 bases between them. Per the germline V gene, CDR1 is MGHDK and CDR2 is SYGVNS. The CDR3 loop is CASPPGHQPQHF. The CDR3 nucleotides are TGTGCCAGCCCACCGGGTCATCAGCCCCAGCATTTT.

Of note for this clone: Other nucleotide sequences from this sample produce the same CDR3. The genes are TRBV7-9 and TRBJ2-1; 14 nucleotides align to TRBD2. With V trimmed by 6 bases and J by 6 bases, 4 bases remained unmatched. This CDR3 comprises 15 residues. The germline V gene has CDR1 SEHNR and CDR2 FQNEAQ (reference sequence). The CDR3 nucleotides read TGTGCCAGCAGACCGGGACTAGCGGGAGTCAATGAGCAGTTCTTC. Its protein product is CASRPGLAGVNEQFF.

The chain carries TRBV10-3 and TRBJ2-7, with 7 bases aligning to TRBD2. J lost 6 bases, V lost 7 bases, and 9 bases had no gene match. The length of the CDR3 is 13 residues. Germline V gene lookup returns CDR1 ENHRY and CDR2 SYGVKD. The CDR3 is CAITEGGVGEQYF. CDR3 sequence (DNA): TGTGCCATCACCGAGGGAGGGGTAGGCGAGCAGTACTTC.

The rearrangement links TRBV10-3 to TRBJ2-1; tentatively, D is TRBD2 (5 bases). This CDR3 is 12 amino acids long. V was pared by 4 bases and J by 10 bases, with 11 bases between. Germline loops: CDR1 ENHRY, CDR2 SYGVKD. The CDR3 DNA follows: TGTGCCATCAGTGTAGAGGGTGGGGAGCAGTTCTTC. It is translated as CAISVEGGEQFF.

The chain combines TRBV30 with TRBJ2-3; TRBD1 agrees at 7 bases. Germline CDR1 reads GTSNPN; CDR2 reads SVGIG (reference sequence). The V segment lost 1 base and the J segment 3 bases; nucleotides outside the gene matches: 4. The CDR3 covers 14 residues. As DNA, the CDR3 is TGTGCCTGGAGTGCACAGGGGTTTACAGATACGCAGTATTTT. Residues: CAWSAQGFTDTQYF.

The V and J genes are TRBV10-1 and TRBJ2-7; TRBD1 matches at 9 bases. This CDR3 comprises 13 residues. Trimming cost V 10 bases and J 5 bases; bases outside gene matches: 9. CDR1 and CDR2 from the germline V gene are WNHNN and SYGVQD (reference sequence). The CDR3 spells CAIQTGGLHEQYF. CDR3 in DNA: TGCGCCATACAGACAGGGGGATTGCACGAGCAGTACTTC.

The chain joins TRBV7-2 to TRBJ2-2; D is unclear. CDR3 length equals 15 residues. With 4 bases removed from V and 0 bases from J, the gap between germline ends came to 9 bases. Germline V CDR1 and CDR2: SGHTA, FQGNSA. The CDR3 bases are TGTGCCAGCAGCTCTAAGAGTTCGAACACCGGGGAGCTGTTTTTT. The encoded protein is CASSSKSSNTGELFF.

The chain uses TRBV28 and TRBJ2-1; 13 nucleotides align to TRBD2. The CDR3 totals 15 residues. V lost 5 bases, J lost 6 bases, and 4 bases stayed unmatched. Germline V gene data show CDR1 as MDHEN and CDR2 as SYDVKM. The CDR3 region is CASSATSGGSNEQFF. In nucleotides, the CDR3 is TGTGCCAGCAGTGCGACTAGCGGGGGGTCCAATGAGCAGTTCTTC.

J is TRBJ2-7 and V is TRBV2; D is perhaps TRBD2 (7 bases). Germline loops: CDR1 SNHLY, CDR2 FYNNEI. The CDR3 sequence is 13 residues long. Trimming stripped 5 bases from V and 5 bases from J, with 13 bases between. The CDR3 region is CASSWQGRDEQYF. The CDR3 DNA is TGTGCCAGCAGTTGGCAGGGGAGGGACGAGCAGTACTTC.

The rearrangement uses TRBV7-9 and TRBJ1-1; D is perhaps TRBD1 (5 bases). CDR3 length: 15 residues. The ends were cut back, 2 bases at V and 3 bases at J, with 13 bases in the middle. Germline CDR1 reads SEHNR; CDR2 reads FQNEAQ (reference sequence). This CDR3 is CASSLPTAGYTEAFF. CDR3 nucleotide sequence: TGTGCCAGCAGCTTACCGACAGCTGGATACACTGAAGCTTTCTTT.

This clone showed up just once. This chain's CDR3 is CASSFLGTFSNTGELFF. In nucleotides, the CDR3 is TGTGCCAGCAGCTTCCTAGGGACTTTTTCGAACACCGGGGAGCTGTTTTTT. The chain recombines TRBV5-6 with TRBJ2-2; TRBD2 is a possible D gene (6 bases). The CDR3 loop spans 17 amino acids. Per the germline V gene, CDR1 is SGHDT and CDR2 is YYEEEE. The germline V and J ends were trimmed by 2 bases and 0 bases, with 14 bases remaining between them.

CDR3 coding DNA: TGTGCCAGCAGCCGCAACCTCCGGGACAGGGACTATGGCTACACCTTC. Its protein product is CASSRNLRDRDYGYTF. This chain uses TRBV27 with TRBJ1-2; TRBD1 matches 9 bases. This CDR3 contains 16 residues. Germline CDR1 is MNHEY and CDR2 is SMNVEV (reference sequence). Unmatched junction bases numbered 11, after V lost 6 bases and J lost 3 bases.

J is TRBJ2-1 and V is TRBV6-1; 7 bases are shared with TRBD2. V dropped 2 bases and J dropped 8; count of bases not matched to a gene: 3. Per germline, CDR1 MNHNS and CDR2 SASEGT. CDR3 length equals 13 residues. The CDR3 DNA is TGTGCCAGCAGTGAATCTCGGGGGGATGAGCAGTTCTTC. Protein: CASSESRGDEQFF.

This chain connects TRBV25-1 to TRBJ2-1; maybe TRBD2 (5 bases). The CDR3 consists of 12 residues. Trimming cost V 4 bases and J 10 bases, with 11 bases left between them. CDR1 is MGHDK and CDR2 is SYGVNS in the germline V gene. CDR3 nucleotide sequence: TGTGCCAGCAGTGGACGGGGAAGGGAGCAGTTCTTC. Encoded protein: CASSGRGREQFF.

The J gene is TRBJ1-6, the V gene TRBV28; 8 nucleotides agree with TRBD1. Germline V lookup: CDR1 MDHEN, CDR2 SYDVKM. Germline trimming cut 6 bases from V and 5 bases from J; bases unmatched to any gene: 3. The CDR3 sequence is 14 residues long. DNA of the CDR3: TGTGCCAGCAGGCGGGGACAGGATAATTCACCCCTCCACTTT. Translating it yields CASRRGQDNSPLHF. The full variable domain, with the rest looked up from reference TRBV28 and TRBJ1-6, is DVKVTQSSRYLVKRTGEKVFLECVQDMDHENMFWYRQDPGLGLRLIYFSYDVKMKEKGDIPEGYSVSREKKERFSLILESASTNQTSMYLCASRRGQDNSPLHFGNGTRLTVT.

The V gene is TRBV7-6, the J gene TRBJ1-5; 11 bases align to TRBD1. The V gene end was trimmed by 6 bases and the J gene end by 6 bases; junction bases not matched to a gene: 7. The germline gives CDR1 SGHVS, CDR2 FNYEAQ. The CDR3 spans 15 residues. CDR3 residues: CASSPGQGVIQPQHF. The CDR3 DNA follows: TGTGCCAGCAGTCCGGGACAGGGGGTCATTCAGCCCCAGCATTTT.

This clone was seen a few times. The chain is built from TRBV27 and TRBJ2-7, with a weak D call TRBD1 (5 bases). The CDR3 contains 13 residues. Trimming removed 4 bases at V and 3 bases at J, with 10 bases between. Germline V CDR1 and CDR2: MNHEY, SMNVEV (reference sequence). This CDR3 reads CASSYTGNYEQYF. In DNA, the CDR3 is TGTGCCAGCAGTTATACAGGCAACTACGAGCAGTACTTC.

The chain has TRBV5-1 and TRBJ2-3, with 9 bases matching TRBD1. Germline assignment: CDR1 SGHRS and CDR2 YFSETQ. Trimming took 4 bases from V and 4 from J; bases not matched to a gene: 7. There are 15 residues in the CDR3. The chain's CDR3 is CASSPGTGNADTQYF. CDR3 nucleotide sequence: TGCGCCAGCAGCCCCGGGACAGGGAACGCAGATACGCAGTATTTT.

The chain joins TRBV29-1 to TRBJ1-1, with 8 nucleotides matching TRBD1. CDR1 is SQVTM and CDR2 is ANQGSEA in the germline V gene. Trimming removed 0 bases from V and 13 bases from J; junction bases left unmatched: 7. The CDR3 extends over 12 amino acids. CDR3 amino acids: CSVEDRGRLVFF. The CDR3 DNA is TGCAGCGTTGAAGACAGGGGGCGACTCGTTTTCTTT.

This clone has more than one count but fewer than ten. The chain employs TRBV18 and TRBJ2-4, with a tentative D call TRBD1 (6 bases). V lost 0 bases to trimming and J lost 6 bases, with 6 bases between them. The CDR3 loop spans 13 amino acids. Germline V gene data show CDR1 as KGHSH and CDR2 as LQKENI. In nucleotides, the CDR3 is TGTGCCAGCTCACCACCGACAGGAAACATTCAGTACTTC. It specifies CASSPPTGNIQYF.

The V and J genes are TRBV28 and TRBJ2-7; no firm D call. V was clipped by 5 bases and J by 2 bases, with 4 bases between them. The CDR3 covers 11 residues. Germline V CDR1 and CDR2: MDHEN, SYDVKM. CDR3 sequence (DNA): TGTGCCAGCAGTCCCGCCTACGAGCAGTACTTC. Amino acid sequence: CASSPAYEQYF. Looking up the rest from reference TRBV28 and TRBJ2-7 gives the full variable domain: DVKVTQSSRYLVKRTGEKVFLECVQDMDHENMFWYRQDPGLGLRLIYFSYDVKMKEKGDIPEGYSVSREKKERFSLILESASTNQTSMYLCASSPAYEQYFGPGTRLTVT.

This rearrangement joins TRBV5-1 to TRBJ2-1; D is undetermined. Germline CDR1 reads SGHRS; CDR2 reads YFSETQ. This CDR3 comprises 14 residues. V dropped 4 bases and J dropped 4 bases, with 12 bases sitting between them. This chain's CDR3 is CASSPESGYNEQFF. In DNA form, the CDR3 reads TGCGCCAGCAGCCCTGAATCCGGGTACAATGAGCAGTTCTTC. The entire variable domain, with the rest obtained from reference TRBV5-1 and TRBJ2-1, is as follows: KAGVTQTPRYLIKTRGQQVTLSCSPISGHRSVSWYQQTPGQGLQFLFEYFSETQRNKGNFPGRFSGRQFSNSRSEMNVSTLELGDSALYLCASSPESGYNEQFFGPGTRLTVL.

This chain links TRBV9 with TRBJ2-3; 9 nucleotides align to TRBD2. The V segment lost 4 bases and the J segment 4 bases; nucleotides outside the gene matches: 7. CDR3 size: 15 residues. Germline loops: CDR1 SGDLS, CDR2 YYNGEE. The CDR3 DNA follows: TGTGCCAGCAGCTATTCAGGCGGGGGGGCAGATACGCAGTATTTT. Its translation: CASSYSGGGADTQYF.

The chain combines TRBV10-2 with TRBJ2-1, with D perhaps matching TRBD2 (5 bases). The CDR3 is 13 amino acids. The V end was cut by 4 bases, the J end by 1 base, with 5 bases between. Germline CDR1 reads WSHSY; CDR2 reads SAAADI. DNA for the CDR3: TGCGCCAGCAGTGCGGGGTCCTACAATGAGCAGTTCTTC. As protein: CASSAGSYNEQFF.

The genes are TRBV27 and TRBJ2-7; TRBD2 matches 10 bases. J gave up 2 bases and V 6 bases, and 4 bases lay outside the gene matches. The CDR3 length is 14 residues. Germline lookup yields CDR1 MNHEY and CDR2 SMNVEV (reference sequence). Here the CDR3 reads CASRPSGGTYEQYF. CDR3 nucleotide sequence: TGTGCCAGCAGGCCTAGCGGGGGAACCTACGAGCAGTACTTC.

This chain links TRBV7-9 with TRBJ2-7; no firm D call. The CDR3 totals 14 residues. The germline CDR1 and CDR2 sequences are SEHNR and FQNEAQ (reference sequence). V lost 3 bases, J lost 1 base, and 10 bases lay in between. For the CDR3, the DNA is TGTGCCAGCAGCTTCCGTCGAGATTCCTACGAGCAGTACTTC. Protein: CASSFRRDSYEQYF.

The chain combines TRBV5-4 with TRBJ1-2, with TRBD1 matching over 8 bases. Germline-derived CDR1 and CDR2 are SGHNT and YYREEE (reference sequence). After removal of 2 bases from V and 1 base from J, the junction contained 7 bases not matched to a gene. The CDR3 covers 16 residues. The CDR3 loop is CASSLSQGVDNYGYTF. The CDR3 nucleotides read TGTGCCAGCAGCTTATCACAGGGGGTAGATAACTATGGCTACACCTTC.

This clone was seen more than once but under ten times. The V call is TRBV29-1, the J call TRBJ2-7; 8 bases align to TRBD1. The CDR3 is 13 amino acids. From germline, CDR1 is SQVTM and CDR2 ANQGSEA. Germline trimming cut 4 bases from V and 5 bases from J; bases unmatched to any gene: 7. The CDR3 nucleotides read TGCAGCGTTGTTCGGACAGGGACTGACGAGCAGTACTTC. It yields the protein CSVVRTGTDEQYF.

The chain couples TRBV27 to TRBJ1-6; TRBD1 aligns across 8 bases. Germline-derived CDR1 and CDR2 are MNHEY and SMNVEV (reference sequence). J was trimmed by 9 bases and V by 5 bases; bases with no gene match: 6. The CDR3 runs 14 residues. As DNA, the CDR3 is TGTGCCAGCAGTCCTGACAGGGGAAGTTCACCCCTCCACTTT. It translates to CASSPDRGSSPLHF.

The rearrangement joins TRBV5-1 to TRBJ1-1, with D maybe TRBD1 (6 bases). Germline values: CDR1 SGHRS, CDR2 YFSETQ. V dropped 0 bases and J dropped 6 bases, with 9 bases sitting between them. The CDR3 covers 13 residues. CDR3 sequence (DNA): TGCGCCAGCAGCTTGGGGGGACAATCTGAAGCTTTCTTT. Translation gives CASSLGGQSEAFF.

The V call is TRBV11-2, the J call TRBJ2-7; TRBD2 is a possible D gene (5 bases). Looked up from germline, CDR1 is SGHAT and CDR2 is FQNNGV. The V and J ends lost 0 bases and 13 bases respectively, with 16 bases between them. There are 13 residues in the CDR3. The CDR3 DNA follows: TGTGCCAGCAGCTTAGATCCGGCTAGCTTACGATACTTC. This gives the protein CASSLDPASLRYF. The full variable domain, with the rest looked up from reference TRBV11-2 and TRBJ2-7, is EAGVAQSPRYKIIEKRQSVAFWCNPISGHATLYWYQQILGQGPKLLIQFQNNGVVDDSQLPKDRFSAERLKGVDSTLKIQPAKLEDSAVYLCASSLDPASLRYFGPGTRLTVT.